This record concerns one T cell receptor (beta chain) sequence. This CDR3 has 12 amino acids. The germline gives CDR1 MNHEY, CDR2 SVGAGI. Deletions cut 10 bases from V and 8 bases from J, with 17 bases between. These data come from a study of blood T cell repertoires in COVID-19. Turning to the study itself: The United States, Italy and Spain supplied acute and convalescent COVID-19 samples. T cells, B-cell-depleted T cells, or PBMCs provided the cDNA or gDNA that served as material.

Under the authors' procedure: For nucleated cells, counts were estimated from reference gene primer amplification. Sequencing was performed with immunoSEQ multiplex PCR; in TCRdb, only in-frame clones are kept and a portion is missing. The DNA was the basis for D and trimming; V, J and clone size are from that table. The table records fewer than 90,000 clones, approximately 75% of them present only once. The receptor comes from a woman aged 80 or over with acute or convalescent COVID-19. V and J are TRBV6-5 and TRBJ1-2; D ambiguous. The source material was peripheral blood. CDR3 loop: CATFPEGRGYTF. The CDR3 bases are TGTGCCACCTTCCCCGAGGGTCGGGGCTACACCTTC.